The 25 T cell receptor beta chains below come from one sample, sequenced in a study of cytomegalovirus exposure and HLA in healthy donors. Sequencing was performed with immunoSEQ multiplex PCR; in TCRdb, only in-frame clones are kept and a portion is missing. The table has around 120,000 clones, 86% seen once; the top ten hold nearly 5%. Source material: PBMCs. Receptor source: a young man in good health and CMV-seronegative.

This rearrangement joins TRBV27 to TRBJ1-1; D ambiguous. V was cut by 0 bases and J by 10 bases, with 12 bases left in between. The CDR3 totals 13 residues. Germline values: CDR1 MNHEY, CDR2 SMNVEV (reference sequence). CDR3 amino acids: CASSLSGRRRAFF. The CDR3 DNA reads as TGTGCCAGCAGTTTATCTGGGAGACGTAGAGCTTTCTTT.

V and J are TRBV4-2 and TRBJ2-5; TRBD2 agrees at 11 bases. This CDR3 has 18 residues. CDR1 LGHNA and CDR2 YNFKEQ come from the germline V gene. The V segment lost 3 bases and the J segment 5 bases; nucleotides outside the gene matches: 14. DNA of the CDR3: TGTGCCAGCAGCCAGACTTTAGCGGGAGGGACTCTTAGGGAGACCCAGTACTTC. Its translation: CASSQTLAGGTLRETQYF.

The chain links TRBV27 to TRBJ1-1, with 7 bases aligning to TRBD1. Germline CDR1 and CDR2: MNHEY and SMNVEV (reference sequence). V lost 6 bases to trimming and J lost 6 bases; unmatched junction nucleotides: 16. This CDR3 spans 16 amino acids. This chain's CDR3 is CASRAAGTGAASEAFF. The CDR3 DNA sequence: TGTGCCAGCAGGGCGGCGGGTACAGGGGCCGCCTCTGAAGCTTTCTTT.

The CDR3 sequence: CASSPRAGAYEQYF. CDR3 DNA sequence: TGTGCCAGCAGTCCCCGTGCAGGGGCCTACGAGCAGTACTTC. The V call is TRBV27, the J call TRBJ2-7; D perhaps matches TRBD1 (6 bases). V shed 5 bases and J shed 2 bases, with 13 bases lying between them. The CDR3 runs to 14 residues. CDR1 is MNHEY and CDR2 is SMNVEV in the germline V gene (reference sequence).

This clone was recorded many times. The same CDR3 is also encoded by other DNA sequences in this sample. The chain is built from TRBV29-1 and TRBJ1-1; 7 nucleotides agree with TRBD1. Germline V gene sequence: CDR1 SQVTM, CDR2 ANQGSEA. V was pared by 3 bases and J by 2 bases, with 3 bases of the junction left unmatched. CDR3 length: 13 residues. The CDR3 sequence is CSVDRGRNTEAFF. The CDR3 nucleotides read TGCAGCGTTGACAGGGGGAGAAACACTGAAGCTTTCTTT.

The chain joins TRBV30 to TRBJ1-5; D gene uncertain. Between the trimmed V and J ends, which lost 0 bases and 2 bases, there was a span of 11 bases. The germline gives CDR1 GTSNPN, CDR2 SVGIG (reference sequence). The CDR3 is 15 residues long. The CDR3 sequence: CAWSVAEKGNQPQHF. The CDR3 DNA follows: TGTGCCTGGAGTGTGGCGGAGAAAGGCAATCAGCCCCAGCATTTT.

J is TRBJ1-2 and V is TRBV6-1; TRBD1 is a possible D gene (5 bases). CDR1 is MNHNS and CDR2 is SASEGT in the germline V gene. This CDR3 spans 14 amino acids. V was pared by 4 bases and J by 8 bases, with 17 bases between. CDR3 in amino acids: CASSVVGGVEGYTF. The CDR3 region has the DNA TGTGCCAGCAGTGTCGTTGGGGGGGTAGAAGGCTACACCTTC.

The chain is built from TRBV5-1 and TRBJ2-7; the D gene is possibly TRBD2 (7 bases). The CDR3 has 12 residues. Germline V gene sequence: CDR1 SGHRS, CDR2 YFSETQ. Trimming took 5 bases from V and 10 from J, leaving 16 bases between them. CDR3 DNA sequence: TGCGCCAGCAGATTTGAACGGGGGGCACAGTACTTC. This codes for CASRFERGAQYF.

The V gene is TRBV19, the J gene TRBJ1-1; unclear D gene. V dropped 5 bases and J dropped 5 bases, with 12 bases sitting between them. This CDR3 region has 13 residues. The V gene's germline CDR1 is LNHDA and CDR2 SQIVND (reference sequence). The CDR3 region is CASSSQRGTEAFF. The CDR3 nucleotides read TGTGCCAGTAGTTCCCAAAGAGGGACTGAAGCTTTCTTT.

The CDR3 protein is CAWSVFGGDFLAGDNTGELFF. DNA of the CDR3: TGTGCCTGGAGTGTATTTGGGGGAGACTTTCTAGCGGGCGATAACACCGGGGAGCTGTTTTTT. This sequence joins TRBV30 and TRBJ2-2; TRBD2 aligns across 8 bases. V shed 0 bases, J shed 2 bases, and the junction held 20 bases outside the gene matches. The CDR3 extends over 21 amino acids. In germline, CDR1 is GTSNPN, CDR2 SVGIG (reference sequence). The full variable domain, with the rest looked up from reference TRBV30 and TRBJ2-2, is SQTIHQWPATLVQPVGSPLSLECTVEGTSNPNLYWYRQAAGRGLQLLFYSVGIGQISSEVPQNLSASRPQDRQFILSSKKLLLSDSGFYLCAWSVFGGDFLAGDNTGELFFGEGSRLTVL.

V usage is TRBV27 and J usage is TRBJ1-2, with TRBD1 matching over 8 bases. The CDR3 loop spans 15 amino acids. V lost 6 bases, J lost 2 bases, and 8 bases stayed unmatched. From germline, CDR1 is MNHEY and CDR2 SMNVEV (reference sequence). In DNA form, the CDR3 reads TGTGCCAGCAGAAACCTGGACAGGGCCAACTATGGCTACACCTTC. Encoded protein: CASRNLDRANYGYTF.

CDR3 residues: CATSRGTSGSTDTQYF. DNA for the CDR3: TGTGCCACCAGCCGAGGGACTAGCGGGAGCACAGATACGCAGTATTTT. V and J are TRBV15 and TRBJ2-3, with 12 nucleotides matching TRBD2. Germline V lookup: CDR1 LNHNV, CDR2 YYDKDF (reference sequence). This CDR3 region has 16 residues. Trimming took 5 bases from V and 0 from J; bases not matched to a gene: 3.

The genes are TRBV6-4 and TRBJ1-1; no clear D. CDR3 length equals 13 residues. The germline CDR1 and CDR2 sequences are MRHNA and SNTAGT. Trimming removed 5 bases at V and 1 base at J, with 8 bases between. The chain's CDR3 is CASSSERNTEAFF. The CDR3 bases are TGTGCCAGCAGTTCGGAGAGGAACACTGAAGCTTTCTTT.

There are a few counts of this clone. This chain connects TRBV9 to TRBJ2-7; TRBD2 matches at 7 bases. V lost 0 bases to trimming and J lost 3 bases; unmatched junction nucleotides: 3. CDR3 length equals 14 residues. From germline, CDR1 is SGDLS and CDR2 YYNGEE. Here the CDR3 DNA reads TGTGCCAGCAGCGTAGTACCTAGCGGCTACGAGCAGTACTTC. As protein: CASSVVPSGYEQYF.

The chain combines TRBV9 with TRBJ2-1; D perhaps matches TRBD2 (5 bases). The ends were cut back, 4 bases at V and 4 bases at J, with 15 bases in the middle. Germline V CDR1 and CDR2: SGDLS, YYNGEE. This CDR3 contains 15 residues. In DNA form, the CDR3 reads TGTGCCAGCAGCCCCGAGGGTCTTAGTTACAATGAGCAGTTCTTC. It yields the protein CASSPEGLSYNEQFF. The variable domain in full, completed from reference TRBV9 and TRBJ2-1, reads DSGVTQTPKHLITATGQRVTLRCSPRSGDLSVYWYQQSLDQGLQFLIQYYNGEERAKGNILERFSAQQFPDLHSELNLSSLELGDSALYFCASSPEGLSYNEQFFGPGTRLTVL.

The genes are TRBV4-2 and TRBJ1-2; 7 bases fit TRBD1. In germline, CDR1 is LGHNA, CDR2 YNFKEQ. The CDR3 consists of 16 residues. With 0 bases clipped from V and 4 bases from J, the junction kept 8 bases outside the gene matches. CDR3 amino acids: CASSQERTGTAYGYTF. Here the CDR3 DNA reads TGTGCCAGCAGCCAAGAGCGTACCGGGACAGCCTATGGCTACACCTTC.

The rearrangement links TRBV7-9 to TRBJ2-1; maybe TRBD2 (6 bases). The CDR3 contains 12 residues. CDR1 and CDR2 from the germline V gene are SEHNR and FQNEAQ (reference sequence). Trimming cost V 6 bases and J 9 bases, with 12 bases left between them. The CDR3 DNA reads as TGTGCCAGCAGATCGACTAGTGCTGAGCAGTTCTTC. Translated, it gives CASRSTSAEQFF.

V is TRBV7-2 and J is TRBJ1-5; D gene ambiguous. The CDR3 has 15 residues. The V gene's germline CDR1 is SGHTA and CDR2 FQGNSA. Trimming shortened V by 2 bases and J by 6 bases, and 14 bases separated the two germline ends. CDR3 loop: CASSLSTGDLQPQHF. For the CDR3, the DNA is TGTGCCAGCAGCTTATCAACGGGAGACCTTCAGCCCCAGCATTTT.

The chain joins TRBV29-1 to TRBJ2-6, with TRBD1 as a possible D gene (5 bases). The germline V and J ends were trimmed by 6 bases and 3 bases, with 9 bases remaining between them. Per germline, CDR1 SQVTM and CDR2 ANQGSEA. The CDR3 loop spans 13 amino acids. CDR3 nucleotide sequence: TGCAGCGTCAGGGAAAGTGGGGCCAACGTCCTGACTTTC. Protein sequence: CSVRESGANVLTF.

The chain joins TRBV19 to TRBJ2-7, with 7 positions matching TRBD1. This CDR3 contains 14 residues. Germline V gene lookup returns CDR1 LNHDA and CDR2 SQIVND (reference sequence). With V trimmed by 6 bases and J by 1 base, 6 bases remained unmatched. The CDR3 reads CASRTGQESYEQYF. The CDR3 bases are TGTGCCAGTAGAACCGGACAGGAATCCTACGAGCAGTACTTC.

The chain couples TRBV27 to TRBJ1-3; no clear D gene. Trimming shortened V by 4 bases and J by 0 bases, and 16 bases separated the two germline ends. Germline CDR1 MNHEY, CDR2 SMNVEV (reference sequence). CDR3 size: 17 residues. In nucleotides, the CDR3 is TGTGCCAGCAGTTGCCTCTTTGGTGGCAGCTCTGGAAACACCATATATTTT. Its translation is CASSCLFGGSSGNTIYF.

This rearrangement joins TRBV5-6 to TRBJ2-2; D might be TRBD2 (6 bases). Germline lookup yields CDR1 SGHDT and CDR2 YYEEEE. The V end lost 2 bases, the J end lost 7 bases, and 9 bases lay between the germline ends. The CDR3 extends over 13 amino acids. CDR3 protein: CASSFPEGGELFF. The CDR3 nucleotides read TGTGCCAGCAGCTTCCCGGAGGGCGGGGAGCTGTTTTTT. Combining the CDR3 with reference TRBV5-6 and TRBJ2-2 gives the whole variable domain DAGVTQSPTHLIKTRGQQVTLRCSPKSGHDTVSWYQQALGQGPQFIFQYYEEEERQRGNFPDRFSGHQFPNYSSELNVNALLLGDSALYLCASSFPEGGELFFGEGSRLTVL.

CDR3 residues: CASSRTSGDPSQETQYF. The CDR3 region has the DNA TGTGCCAGCAGCCGGACTAGCGGGGATCCCAGCCAAGAGACCCAGTACTTC. The chain links TRBV5-6 to TRBJ2-5; 12 bases are shared with TRBD2. V was clipped by 4 bases and J by 1 base; unmatched bases: 8. This CDR3 is built from 17 residues. The germline V gene encodes CDR1 SGHDT and CDR2 YYEEEE.

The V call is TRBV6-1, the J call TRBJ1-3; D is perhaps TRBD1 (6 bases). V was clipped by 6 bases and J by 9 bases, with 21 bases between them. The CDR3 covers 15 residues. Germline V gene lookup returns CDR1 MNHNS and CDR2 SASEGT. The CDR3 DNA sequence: TGTGCCAGCAGAAACCTCGGACAGACCTTAGGCACCATATATTTT. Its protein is CASRNLGQTLGTIYF.

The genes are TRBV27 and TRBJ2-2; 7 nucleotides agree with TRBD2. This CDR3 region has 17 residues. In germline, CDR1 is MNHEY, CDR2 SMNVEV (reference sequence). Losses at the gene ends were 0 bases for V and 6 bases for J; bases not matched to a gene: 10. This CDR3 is CASSLSWGGISAGELFF. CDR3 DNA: TGTGCCAGCAGTTTATCCTGGGGGGGAATAAGCGCCGGGGAGCTGTTTTTT.